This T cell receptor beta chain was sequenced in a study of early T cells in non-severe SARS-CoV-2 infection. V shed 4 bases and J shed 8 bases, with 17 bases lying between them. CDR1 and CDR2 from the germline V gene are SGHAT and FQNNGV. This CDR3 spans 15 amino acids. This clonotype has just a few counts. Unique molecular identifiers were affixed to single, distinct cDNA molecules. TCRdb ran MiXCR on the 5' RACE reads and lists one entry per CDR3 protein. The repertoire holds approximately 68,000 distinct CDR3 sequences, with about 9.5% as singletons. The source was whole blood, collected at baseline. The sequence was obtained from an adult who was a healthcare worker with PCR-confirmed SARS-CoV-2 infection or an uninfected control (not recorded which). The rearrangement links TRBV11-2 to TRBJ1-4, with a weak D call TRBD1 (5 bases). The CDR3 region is CASSSLMGGNEKLFF. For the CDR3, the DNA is TGTGCCAGCAGCTCCTTAATGGGGGGGAACGAAAAACTGTTTTTT.